The clone carrying this TCR beta chain was recorded many times. Its matching antigen is unknown. Germline V gene lookup returns CDR1 SGHRS and CDR2 YFSETQ. Trimming took 0 bases from V and 3 from J; bases not matched to a gene: 7. CDR3 size: 16 residues. TCR beta CDR3 sequences were amplified from RNA transcripts. A set of HTBI primers served as the primers for a first-round RT-PCR of the TCR CDR3. TCRdb analysed the multiplex PCR reads with MiXCR anew, one entry per CDR3 protein. The table lists hundreds of thousands of distinct CDR3 sequences, under 15% of them singletons. Each diagnosis was grounded in clinical symptoms, serum thyroxine and TRAb, thyroid ultrasound, and orbital computed tomography. The data were taken from a study of T cells in Graves' hyperthyroidism and ophthalmopathy. Study-wide points: A model of 13 V-J pairs discriminated ophthalmopathy from stable hyperthyroidism. Blood held most thyroid clonotypes expanded above 0.001 frequency. The model's output predicted ophthalmopathy at a median of 6.5 months prior to onset.

The sequence was collected from a woman aged 40 to 50 with Graves' ophthalmopathy. The sample taken for sequencing was blood. The rearrangement links TRBV5-1 to TRBJ2-7; 9 nucleotides match TRBD2. CDR3 protein: CASSLAGLAGYYEQYF. CDR3 DNA sequence: TGCGCCAGCAGCTTGGCCGGGCTAGCGGGATACTACGAGCAGTACTTC.